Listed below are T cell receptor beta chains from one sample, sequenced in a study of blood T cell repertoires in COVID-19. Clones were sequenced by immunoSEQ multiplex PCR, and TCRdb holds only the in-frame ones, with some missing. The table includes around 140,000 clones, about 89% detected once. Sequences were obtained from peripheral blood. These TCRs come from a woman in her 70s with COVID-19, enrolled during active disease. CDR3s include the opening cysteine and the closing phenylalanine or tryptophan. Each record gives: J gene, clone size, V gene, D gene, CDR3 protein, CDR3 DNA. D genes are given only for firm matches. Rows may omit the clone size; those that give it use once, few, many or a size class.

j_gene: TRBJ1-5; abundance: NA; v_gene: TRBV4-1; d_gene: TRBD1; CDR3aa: CASSQVAGQDQPQHF; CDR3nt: TGCGCCAGCAGCCAAGTGGCAGGACAGGATCAGCCCCAGCATTTT
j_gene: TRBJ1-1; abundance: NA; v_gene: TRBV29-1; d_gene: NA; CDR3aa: CSVHPNGGTEAFF; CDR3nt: TGCAGCGTTCATCCGAACGGCGGCACTGAAGCTTTCTTT
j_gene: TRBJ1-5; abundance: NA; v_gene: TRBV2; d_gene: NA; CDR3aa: CASRSTGNNQPQHF; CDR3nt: TGTGCCAGCAGGTCAACGGGAAATAATCAGCCCCAGCATTTT
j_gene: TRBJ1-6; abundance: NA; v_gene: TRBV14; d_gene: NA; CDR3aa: CASSQDSSGPSYNSPLHF; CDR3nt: TGTGCCAGCAGCCAAGATTCAAGCGGTCCCTCCTATAATTCACCCCTCCACTTT
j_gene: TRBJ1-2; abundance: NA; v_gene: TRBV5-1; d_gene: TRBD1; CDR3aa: CASSLLGGTVYGYTF; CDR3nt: TGCGCCAGCAGCTTGCTTGGGGGGACAGTCTATGGCTACACCTTC
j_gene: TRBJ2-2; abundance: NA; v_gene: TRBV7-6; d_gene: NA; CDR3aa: CASSGRGNTGELFF; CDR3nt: TGTGCCAGCAGCGGCAGGGGGAACACCGGGGAGCTGTTTTTT
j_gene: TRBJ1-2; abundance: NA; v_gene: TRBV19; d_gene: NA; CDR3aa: CASKETAYGYTF; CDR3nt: TGTGCCAGTAAGGAGACAGCCTATGGCTACACCTTC
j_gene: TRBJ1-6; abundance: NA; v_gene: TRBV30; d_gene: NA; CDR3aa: CAWSRRAGDSPLHF; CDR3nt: TGTGCCTGGAGTCGTCGGGCGGGTGATTCACCCCTCCACTTT
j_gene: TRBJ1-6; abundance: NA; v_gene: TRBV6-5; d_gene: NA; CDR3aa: CASLLGAGAPLHF; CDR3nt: TGTGCCAGCCTCCTCGGAGCGGGGGCTCCCCTCCACTTT
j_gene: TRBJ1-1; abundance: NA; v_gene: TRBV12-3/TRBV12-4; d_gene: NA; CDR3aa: CASRSHMNTEAFF; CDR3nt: TGTGCCAGCAGAAGTCACATGAACACTGAAGCTTTCTTT
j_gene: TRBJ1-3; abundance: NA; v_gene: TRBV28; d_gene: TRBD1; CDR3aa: CASSSIRGIGNTIYF; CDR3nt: TGTGCCAGCAGTTCAATCAGGGGGATAGGAAACACCATATATTTT
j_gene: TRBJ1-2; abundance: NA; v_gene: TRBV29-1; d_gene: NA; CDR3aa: CSVEQGRSNYGYTF; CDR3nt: TGCAGCGTTGAACAGGGGCGGTCTAACTATGGCTACACCTTC
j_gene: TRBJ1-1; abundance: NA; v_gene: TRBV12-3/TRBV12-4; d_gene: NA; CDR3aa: CASSPGGTEAFF; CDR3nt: TGTGCCAGCAGCCCCGGGGGCACTGAAGCTTTCTTT
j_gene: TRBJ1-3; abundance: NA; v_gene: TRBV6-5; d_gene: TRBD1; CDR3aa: CASSQGVAGNTIYF; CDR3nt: TGTGCCAGCAGTCAGGGGGTAGCTGGAAACACCATATATTTT
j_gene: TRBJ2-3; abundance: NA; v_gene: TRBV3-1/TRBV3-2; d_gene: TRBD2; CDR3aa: CASNMGGGNTDTQYF; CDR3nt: TGTGCCAGCAACATGGGCGGGGGGAACACAGATACGCAGTATTTT
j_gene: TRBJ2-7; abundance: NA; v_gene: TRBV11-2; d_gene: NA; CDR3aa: CASSLDRRLAGEQYF; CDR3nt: TGTGCCAGCAGCTTAGATCGTAGGCTAGCCGGCGAGCAGTACTTC
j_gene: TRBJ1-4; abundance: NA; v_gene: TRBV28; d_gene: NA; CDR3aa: CASQQGPNEKLFF; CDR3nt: TGTGCCAGCCAACAGGGCCCTAATGAAAAACTGTTTTTT
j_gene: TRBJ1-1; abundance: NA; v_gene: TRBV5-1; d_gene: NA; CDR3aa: CASSSDGVRGTEAFF; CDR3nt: TGCGCCAGCAGCTCCGACGGGGTTCGGGGCACTGAAGCTTTCTTT
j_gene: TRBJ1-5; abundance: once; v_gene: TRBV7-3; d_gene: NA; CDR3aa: CASSFPTRWSNQPQHF; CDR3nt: TGTGCCAGCAGCTTCCCCACGAGGTGGAGCAATCAGCCCCAGCATTTT
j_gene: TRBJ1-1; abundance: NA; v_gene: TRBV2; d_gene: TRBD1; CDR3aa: CASTGQGNTEAFF; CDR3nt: TGTGCCAGCACCGGACAGGGAAACACTGAAGCTTTCTTT
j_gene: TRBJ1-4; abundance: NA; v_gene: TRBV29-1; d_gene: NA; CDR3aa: CSASGGLRVGKLFF; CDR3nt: TGCAGCGCCTCGGGGGGGCTTCGTGTGGGGAAACTGTTTTTT
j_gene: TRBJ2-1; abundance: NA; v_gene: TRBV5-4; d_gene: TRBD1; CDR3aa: CASSLGGQGAYNEQFF; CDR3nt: TGTGCCAGCAGCTTGGGGGGACAGGGGGCTTACAATGAGCAGTTCTTC
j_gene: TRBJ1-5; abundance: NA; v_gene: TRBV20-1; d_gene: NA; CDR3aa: CSASPDQPQHF; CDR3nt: TGCAGTGCTAGTCCGGATCAGCCCCAGCATTTT